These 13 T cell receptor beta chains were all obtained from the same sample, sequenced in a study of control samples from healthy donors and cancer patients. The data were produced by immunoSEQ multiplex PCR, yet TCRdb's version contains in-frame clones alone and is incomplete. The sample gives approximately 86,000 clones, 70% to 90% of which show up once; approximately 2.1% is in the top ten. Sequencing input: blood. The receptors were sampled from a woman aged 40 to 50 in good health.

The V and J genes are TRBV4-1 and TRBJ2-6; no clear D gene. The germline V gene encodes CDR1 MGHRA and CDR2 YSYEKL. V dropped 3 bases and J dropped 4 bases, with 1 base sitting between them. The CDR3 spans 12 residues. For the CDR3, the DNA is TGCGCCAGCAGCCACGGGGCCAACGTCCTGACTTTC. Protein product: CASSHGANVLTF.

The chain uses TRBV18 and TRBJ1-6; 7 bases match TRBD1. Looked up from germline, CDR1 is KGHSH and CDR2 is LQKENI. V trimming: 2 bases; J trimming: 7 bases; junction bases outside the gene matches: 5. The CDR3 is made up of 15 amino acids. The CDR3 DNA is TGTGCCAGCTCACCAGTAACAGGGGCGAATTCACCCCTCCACTTT. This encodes CASSPVTGANSPLHF.

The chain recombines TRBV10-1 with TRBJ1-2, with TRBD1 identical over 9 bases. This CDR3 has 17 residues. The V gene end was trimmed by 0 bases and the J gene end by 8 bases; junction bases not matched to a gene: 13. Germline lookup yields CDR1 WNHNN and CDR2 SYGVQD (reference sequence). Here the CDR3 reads CASSESGKGQGPRGYTF. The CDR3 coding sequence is TGCGCCAGCAGTGAGTCGGGTAAGGGACAGGGACCCCGGGGCTACACCTTC.

The CDR3 coding sequence is TGTGCCAGCAGTCCGAGGGTAAGGAACGGACAGGATAGTCTCTACGAGCAGTACTTC. This translates into CASSPRVRNGQDSLYEQYF. The V call is TRBV2, the J call TRBJ2-7, with TRBD1 matching over 7 bases. Germline CDR1 reads SNHLY; CDR2 reads FYNNEI. This CDR3 has 19 amino acids. Trimming removed 5 bases from V and 3 bases from J; junction bases left unmatched: 22. The full variable domain, completed using reference TRBV2 and TRBJ2-7, is EPEVTQTPSHQVTQMGQEVILRCVPISNHLYFYWYRQILGQKVEFLVSFYNNEISEKSEIFDDQFSVERPDGSNFTLKIRSTKLEDSAMYFCASSPRVRNGQDSLYEQYFGPGTRLTVT.

CDR3 loop: CASSPMNMQADTQYF. The DNA of the CDR3 is TGTGCCAGCAGCCCAATGAACATGCAAGCAGATACGCAGTATTTT. The J gene is TRBJ2-3, the V gene TRBV7-8, with D hard to call. CDR1 and CDR2 from the germline V gene are SGHVS and FQNEAQ. With 5 bases removed from V and 4 bases from J, the gap between germline ends came to 16 bases. CDR3 length: 15 residues.

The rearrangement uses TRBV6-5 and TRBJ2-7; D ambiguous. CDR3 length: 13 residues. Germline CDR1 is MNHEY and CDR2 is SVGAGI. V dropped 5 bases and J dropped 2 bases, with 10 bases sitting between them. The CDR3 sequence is CASSKDVTYEQYF. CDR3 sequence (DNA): TGTGCCAGCAGTAAGGACGTAACCTACGAGCAGTACTTC.

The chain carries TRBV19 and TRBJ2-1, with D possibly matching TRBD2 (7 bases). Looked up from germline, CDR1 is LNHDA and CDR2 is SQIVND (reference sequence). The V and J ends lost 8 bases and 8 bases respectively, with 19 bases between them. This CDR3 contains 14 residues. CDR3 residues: CASAERGGTDEQFF. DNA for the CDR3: TGTGCCAGTGCTGAGAGGGGGGGGACGGATGAGCAGTTCTTC.

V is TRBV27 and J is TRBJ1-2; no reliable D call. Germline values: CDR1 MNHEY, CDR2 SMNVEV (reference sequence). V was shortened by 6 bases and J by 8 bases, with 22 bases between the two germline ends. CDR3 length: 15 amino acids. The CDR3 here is CASSRGLGRPMGYTF. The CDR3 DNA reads TGTGCCAGCAGCCGAGGACTAGGACGGCCTATGGGCTACACCTTC.

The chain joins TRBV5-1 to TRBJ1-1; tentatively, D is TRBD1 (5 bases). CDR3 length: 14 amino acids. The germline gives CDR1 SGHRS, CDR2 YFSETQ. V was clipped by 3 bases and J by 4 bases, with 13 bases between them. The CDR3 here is CASSSSGGGTEAFF. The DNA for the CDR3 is TGCGCCAGCAGCTCGTCGGGGGGAGGCACTGAAGCTTTCTTT.

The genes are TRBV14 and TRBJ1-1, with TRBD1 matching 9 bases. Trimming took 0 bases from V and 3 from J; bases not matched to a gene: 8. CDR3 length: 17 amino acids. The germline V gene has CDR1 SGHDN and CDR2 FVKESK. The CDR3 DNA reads TGTGCCAGCAGCCAAGACGGGACAGGGAACTGGTACACTGAAGCTTTCTTT. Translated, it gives CASSQDGTGNWYTEAFF.

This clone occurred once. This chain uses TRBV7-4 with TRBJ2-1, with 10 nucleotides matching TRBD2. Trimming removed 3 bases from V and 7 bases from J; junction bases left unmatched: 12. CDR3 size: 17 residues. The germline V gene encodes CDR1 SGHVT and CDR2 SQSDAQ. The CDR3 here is CASSFPNTSGAGNEQFF. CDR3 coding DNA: TGTGCCAGCAGCTTCCCCAATACTAGCGGGGCCGGGAATGAGCAGTTCTTC.

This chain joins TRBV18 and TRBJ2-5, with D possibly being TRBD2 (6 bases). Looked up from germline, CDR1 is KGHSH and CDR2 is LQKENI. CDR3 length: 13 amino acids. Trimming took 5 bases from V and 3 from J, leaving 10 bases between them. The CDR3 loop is CASSVWREETQYF. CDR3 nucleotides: TGTGCCAGCTCAGTTTGGAGGGAAGAGACCCAGTACTTC. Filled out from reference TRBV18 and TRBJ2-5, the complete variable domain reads NAGVMQNPRHLVRRRGQEARLRCSPMKGHSHVYWYRQLPEEGLKFMVYLQKENIIDESGMPKERFSAEFPKEGPSILRIQQVVRGDSAAYFCASSVWREETQYFGPGTRLLVL.

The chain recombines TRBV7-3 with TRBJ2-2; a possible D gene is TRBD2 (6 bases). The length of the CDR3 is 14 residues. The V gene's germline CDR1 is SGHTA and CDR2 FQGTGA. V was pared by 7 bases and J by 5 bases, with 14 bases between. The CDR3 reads CASTSRGGTGELFF. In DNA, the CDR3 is TGTGCCAGCACCTCGAGGGGAGGAACCGGGGAGCTGTTTTTT.